Listed below are T cell receptor beta chains from one sample, sequenced in a study of blood T cell repertoires in COVID-19. Repertoires were generated with immunoSEQ multiplex PCR, while TCRdb's copy carries only in-frame clones and drops some. The table includes around 67,000 clones, about 81% detected once. The specimen sequenced was peripheral blood. Receptors were obtained from a human donor in a cohort sampled during active COVID-19. Both conserved end residues are part of each CDR3. D genes are given only for firm matches. Size is omitted from some rows. Given values are once, few, many or a class for expanded clones.

j_gene: TRBJ1-5
v_gene: TRBV19
d_gene: TRBD1
abundance: -
CDR3nt: TGTGCCAGCCAAAGGGGGACAGGGTATAGCAATCAGCCCCAGCATTTT
CDR3aa: CASQRGTGYSNQPQHF

j_gene: TRBJ2-5
v_gene: TRBV27
d_gene: -
abundance: -
CDR3nt: TGTGCCAGCGGGAGAACAGAGACCCAGTACTTC
CDR3aa: CASGRTETQYF

j_gene: TRBJ1-5
v_gene: TRBV10-2
d_gene: TRBD1
abundance: -
CDR3nt: TGCGCCAGCACCGGACAGGGTACGCAGCCCCAGCATTTT
CDR3aa: CASTGQGTQPQHF

j_gene: TRBJ2-3
v_gene: TRBV7-9
d_gene: TRBD2
abundance: -
CDR3nt: TGTGCCAGCAGCCCCCGTGCGGCGGGACTAGCGGCAGATACGCAGTATTTT
CDR3aa: CASSPRAAGLAADTQYF

j_gene: TRBJ2-2
v_gene: TRBV3-1/TRBV3-2
d_gene: TRBD2
abundance: once
CDR3nt: TGTGCCAGCAGCCAAGATCGGCTAGCGGGACTCACCGGGGAGCTGTTTTTT
CDR3aa: CASSQDRLAGLTGELFF

j_gene: TRBJ2-7
v_gene: TRBV6-2/TRBV6-3
d_gene: TRBD2
abundance: few
CDR3nt: TGTGCCAGCAGTTCGATAGCGGGAGGTTCCTACGAGCAGTACTTC
CDR3aa: CASSSIAGGSYEQYF

j_gene: TRBJ2-1
v_gene: TRBV5-6
d_gene: TRBD1
abundance: -
CDR3nt: TGTGCCAGCAGCTCCGGACAGGGAGGCTACAATGAGCAGTTCTTC
CDR3aa: CASSSGQGGYNEQFF

j_gene: TRBJ2-7
v_gene: TRBV6-2/TRBV6-3
d_gene: -
abundance: -
CDR3nt: TGTGCCAGCAGTTACCCCGGAGCCGGTTACGAGCAGTACTTC
CDR3aa: CASSYPGAGYEQYF

j_gene: TRBJ2-7
v_gene: TRBV9
d_gene: -
abundance: -
CDR3nt: TGTGCCAGCAGCGTAGGGGGGGACTCCGAGCAGTACTTC
CDR3aa: CASSVGGDSEQYF

j_gene: TRBJ1-2
v_gene: TRBV28
d_gene: -
abundance: -
CDR3nt: TGTGCCAGCAGTCCGCTCCAACTGCGACACCTTTATGGCTACACCTTC
CDR3aa: CASSPLQLRHLYGYTF

j_gene: TRBJ2-1
v_gene: TRBV6-2/TRBV6-3
d_gene: TRBD2
abundance: once
CDR3nt: TGTGCCAGCAGTTATCTAGCGGGAGATCACAATGAGCAGTTCTTC
CDR3aa: CASSYLAGDHNEQFF

j_gene: TRBJ1-6
v_gene: TRBV6-5
d_gene: -
abundance: -
CDR3nt: TGTGCCAGCTCCCCCCTGAATTCACCCCTCCACTTT
CDR3aa: CASSPLNSPLHF

j_gene: TRBJ2-7
v_gene: TRBV7-8
d_gene: TRBD2
abundance: -
CDR3nt: TGTGCCAGCAGTCCCCTAGCGGCAACGTACGAGCAGTACTTC
CDR3aa: CASSPLAATYEQYF

j_gene: TRBJ2-7
v_gene: TRBV6-5
d_gene: TRBD1
abundance: -
CDR3nt: TGTGCCAGCCTCCTTACCGGGACAGGGTCCTACGAGCAGTACTTC
CDR3aa: CASLLTGTGSYEQYF

j_gene: TRBJ2-5
v_gene: TRBV10-3
d_gene: TRBD2
abundance: -
CDR3nt: TGTGCCATCAGTGAGTCGTTTGGTAGCGGGGACGGAGAAGAGACCCAGTACTTC
CDR3aa: CAISESFGSGDGEETQYF

j_gene: TRBJ2-7
v_gene: TRBV28
d_gene: -
abundance: -
CDR3nt: TGTGCCAGCAGCCTTAGGGACAAAACTAAGTGGTACGAGCAGTACTTC
CDR3aa: CASSLRDKTKWYEQYF

j_gene: TRBJ2-1
v_gene: TRBV7-3
d_gene: TRBD2
abundance: once
CDR3nt: TGTGCCAGCAGCTTAGGTCTAGCGGGAGGGGATGAGCAGTTCTTC
CDR3aa: CASSLGLAGGDEQFF

j_gene: TRBJ2-7
v_gene: TRBV3-1/TRBV3-2
d_gene: TRBD2
abundance: few
CDR3nt: TGTGCCAGCAGCCAGGGACTAGCGTCCTCCTACGAGCAGTACTTC
CDR3aa: CASSQGLASSYEQYF

j_gene: TRBJ2-3
v_gene: TRBV28
d_gene: TRBD2
abundance: -
CDR3nt: TGTGCCAGCAGTTTAGGAGAAGCGGGAAGCCCCTCGGGCACAGATACGCAGTATTTT
CDR3aa: CASSLGEAGSPSGTDTQYF

j_gene: TRBJ1-4
v_gene: TRBV2
d_gene: TRBD1
abundance: -
CDR3nt: TGTGCCAGCAAGAGGCAGGGGGTTAATGAAAAACTGTTTTTT
CDR3aa: CASKRQGVNEKLFF

j_gene: TRBJ2-2
v_gene: TRBV5-1
d_gene: -
abundance: -
CDR3nt: TGCGCCAGCAGAGGAGGTAGCGTGAACACCGGGGAGCTGTTTTTT
CDR3aa: CASRGGSVNTGELFF

j_gene: TRBJ2-5
v_gene: TRBV27
d_gene: TRBD2
abundance: -
CDR3nt: TGTGCCAGCAGTCCCTTCAGCGGGAGTAAAGAGACCCAGTACTTC
CDR3aa: CASSPFSGSKETQYF

j_gene: TRBJ2-7
v_gene: TRBV27
d_gene: -
abundance: -
CDR3nt: TGTGCCAGCAGTTTATCCTGGCGGTCTATCTACGAGCAGTACTTC
CDR3aa: CASSLSWRSIYEQYF

j_gene: TRBJ1-1
v_gene: TRBV19
d_gene: -
abundance: -
CDR3nt: TGTGCCAGTTCCCCGATCAGAGGGACTGAAGCTTTCTTT
CDR3aa: CASSPIRGTEAFF

j_gene: TRBJ1-6
v_gene: TRBV3-1/TRBV3-2
d_gene: TRBD1
abundance: few
CDR3nt: TGTGCCAGCAGCCAACCCGGACAGGGGAAGTCACCCCTCCACTTT
CDR3aa: CASSQPGQGKSPLHF

j_gene: TRBJ2-7
v_gene: TRBV4-3
d_gene: -
abundance: -
CDR3nt: TGCGCCAGCAGCCAAGGGTGGAGCGGCCCATCCTACGAGCAGTACTTC
CDR3aa: CASSQGWSGPSYEQYF

j_gene: TRBJ1-2
v_gene: TRBV27
d_gene: -
abundance: -
CDR3nt: TGTGCCAGCAGTTTATCACAGGCAGGGCTTGGCTACACCTTC
CDR3aa: CASSLSQAGLGYTF

j_gene: TRBJ1-1
v_gene: TRBV7-8
d_gene: -
abundance: -
CDR3nt: TGTGCCAGCAGCCCTCGGGACACCTCCATGAACACTGAAGCTTTCTTT
CDR3aa: CASSPRDTSMNTEAFF

j_gene: TRBJ2-3
v_gene: TRBV7-2
d_gene: TRBD2
abundance: -
CDR3nt: TGTGCCAGCAGCTTTAGCGGGGCACCGGCAGATACGCAGTATTTT
CDR3aa: CASSFSGAPADTQYF

j_gene: TRBJ2-2
v_gene: TRBV5-1
d_gene: -
abundance: -
CDR3nt: TGCGCCAGCAGCTTGGGCAGGGGGGCGCTACCCCCCCCCACCGGGGAGCTGTTTTTT
CDR3aa: CASSLGRGALPPPTGELFF

j_gene: TRBJ2-3
v_gene: TRBV2
d_gene: TRBD1
abundance: -
CDR3nt: TGTGCCAGCAGTGTTTGGGACAGGGGGTCAGATACGCAGTATTTT
CDR3aa: CASSVWDRGSDTQYF

j_gene: TRBJ1-6
v_gene: TRBV28
d_gene: TRBD1
abundance: -
CDR3nt: TGTGCCAGCAGGGGGACAGGGGGCCTGAATTCACCCCTCCACTTT
CDR3aa: CASRGTGGLNSPLHF

j_gene: TRBJ1-3
v_gene: TRBV7-8
d_gene: -
abundance: -
CDR3nt: TGTGCCAGCAGCTTAGTGGGGCCTGGAAACACCATATATTTT
CDR3aa: CASSLVGPGNTIYF

j_gene: TRBJ1-5
v_gene: TRBV15
d_gene: -
abundance: -
CDR3nt: TGTGCCACCAGCCGGGTCCTCAATCAGCCCCAGCATTTT
CDR3aa: CATSRVLNQPQHF

j_gene: TRBJ2-1
v_gene: TRBV15
d_gene: -
abundance: -
CDR3nt: TGTGCCACCAGCAGTAGCGGTGGTGCCTACAATGAGCAGTTCTTC
CDR3aa: CATSSSGGAYNEQFF

j_gene: TRBJ2-1
v_gene: TRBV2
d_gene: TRBD2
abundance: -
CDR3nt: TGTGCCAGCACGGGGAGCGGGAGATATGAGCAGTTCTTC
CDR3aa: CASTGSGRYEQFF

j_gene: TRBJ2-3
v_gene: TRBV3-1/TRBV3-2
d_gene: TRBD2
abundance: -
CDR3nt: TGTGCCAGCAGCCAAGCGAGCGGGGGTCGCACAGATACGCAGTATTTT
CDR3aa: CASSQASGGRTDTQYF

j_gene: TRBJ2-5
v_gene: TRBV5-1
d_gene: TRBD1
abundance: -
CDR3nt: TGCGCCAGCAGCGGAGGGACAGGGAAAGAGACCCAGTACTTC
CDR3aa: CASSGGTGKETQYF

j_gene: TRBJ1-1
v_gene: TRBV6-5
d_gene: -
abundance: -
CDR3nt: TGTGCCAGCAGTTCTTACAGTGTGAGATTGAACACTGAAGCTTTCTTT
CDR3aa: CASSSYSVRLNTEAFF

j_gene: TRBJ1-2
v_gene: TRBV7-8
d_gene: TRBD1
abundance: once
CDR3nt: TGTGCCAGCAGCTTAAGGGGACAGCGGACGGATGGCTACACCTTC
CDR3aa: CASSLRGQRTDGYTF

j_gene: TRBJ2-3
v_gene: TRBV7-2
d_gene: -
abundance: once
CDR3nt: TGTGCCAGCAGCCTCCCCTTTGACAGGTACACAGATACGCAGTATTTT
CDR3aa: CASSLPFDRYTDTQYF

j_gene: TRBJ2-1
v_gene: TRBV5-4
d_gene: -
abundance: -
CDR3nt: TGTGCCAGCAGCTTCGCTGGAGATGAGCAGTTCTTC
CDR3aa: CASSFAGDEQFF

j_gene: TRBJ1-1
v_gene: TRBV6-5
d_gene: -
abundance: few
CDR3nt: TGTGCCAGCAGAGGGGGACACGCAAACACTGAAGCTTTCTTT
CDR3aa: CASRGGHANTEAFF

j_gene: TRBJ2-2
v_gene: TRBV4-2
d_gene: TRBD2
abundance: -
CDR3nt: TGTGCCAGCAGCCGAGCATTGGGCGGGAGACGACGGGGCACCGGGGAGCTGTTTTTT
CDR3aa: CASSRALGGRRRGTGELFF

j_gene: TRBJ2-7
v_gene: TRBV5-1
d_gene: TRBD2
abundance: few
CDR3nt: TGCGCCAGCAGCTTGTGGGCTAGCGGAGGATACGAGCAGTACTTC
CDR3aa: CASSLWASGGYEQYF

j_gene: TRBJ1-5
v_gene: TRBV7-8
d_gene: TRBD1
abundance: -
CDR3nt: TGTGCCAGCAGCTTATCAGGGGGAGTTTATCAGCCCCAGCATTTT
CDR3aa: CASSLSGGVYQPQHF

j_gene: TRBJ2-5
v_gene: TRBV9
d_gene: -
abundance: -
CDR3nt: TGTGCCAGCAGCCCCATGGGGGGCCAAGAGACCCAGTACTTC
CDR3aa: CASSPMGGQETQYF

j_gene: TRBJ1-2
v_gene: TRBV5-5
d_gene: TRBD1
abundance: -
CDR3nt: TGTGCCAGCAGCATTGGGACAGGGTATGGCTACACCTTC
CDR3aa: CASSIGTGYGYTF

j_gene: TRBJ2-1
v_gene: TRBV23-1
d_gene: TRBD2
abundance: -
CDR3nt: TGCGCCAGCCCGGGGGGTTTCAGCTCCTACAATGAGCAGTTCTTC
CDR3aa: CASPGGFSSYNEQFF

j_gene: TRBJ2-7
v_gene: TRBV19
d_gene: TRBD2
abundance: -
CDR3nt: TGTGCCAGTAGTATATCGCTGGAGGGAGGGACCTACGAGCAGTACTTC
CDR3aa: CASSISLEGGTYEQYF

j_gene: TRBJ2-7
v_gene: TRBV13
d_gene: TRBD2
abundance: -
CDR3nt: TGTGCCAGCAGCTCCACGGGCGGGAGCTCCTACGAGCAGTACTTC
CDR3aa: CASSSTGGSSYEQYF

j_gene: TRBJ2-7
v_gene: TRBV4-2
d_gene: TRBD1
abundance: -
CDR3nt: TGTGCCAGCAGCCAAGTTTGGGACAGGGACCCCTACGAGCAGTACTTC
CDR3aa: CASSQVWDRDPYEQYF